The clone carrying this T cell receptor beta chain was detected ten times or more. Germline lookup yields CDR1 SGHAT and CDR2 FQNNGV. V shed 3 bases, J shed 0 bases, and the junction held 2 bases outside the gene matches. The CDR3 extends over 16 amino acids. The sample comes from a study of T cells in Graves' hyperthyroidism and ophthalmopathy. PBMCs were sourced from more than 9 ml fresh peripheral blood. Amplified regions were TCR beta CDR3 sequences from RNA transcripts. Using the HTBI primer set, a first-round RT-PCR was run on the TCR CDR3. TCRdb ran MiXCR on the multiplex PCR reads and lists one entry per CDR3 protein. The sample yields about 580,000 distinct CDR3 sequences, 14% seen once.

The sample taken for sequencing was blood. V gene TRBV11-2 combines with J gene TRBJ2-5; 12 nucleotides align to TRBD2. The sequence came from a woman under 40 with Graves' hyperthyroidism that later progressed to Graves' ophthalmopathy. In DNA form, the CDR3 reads TGTGCCAGCAGCTTTCGACTAGCGGGAGACCAAGAGACCCAGTACTTC. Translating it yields CASSFRLAGDQETQYF.